These T cell receptor beta chains were read from a single sample in a study of T and B cells in COVID-19 patients. One entry per CDR3 protein results from TCRdb running MiXCR on the multiplex PCR reads. The sample has fewer than 15,000 distinct CDR3 sequences; less than 35% are singletons. Source material: blood. These receptors all stem from a human donor who had recovered from COVID-19. Each CDR3 is given with its conserved first and last residue. The size field is filled for only some rows; it gives once, few, many or a size class.

abundance,v_gene,j_gene,CDR3aa
.,TRBV6-5,TRBJ1-1,CASSPQVSTEAFF
few,TRBV15,TRBJ2-2,CATSGRGGRRTTGELFF
.,TRBV6-5,TRBJ2-1,CASRNRGPYNEQFF
few,TRBV6-4,TRBJ1-2,CASSDKVGTGPYGYTF
.,TRBV18,TRBJ2-7,CASSAGTGGVYEQYF
many,TRBV6-2/TRBV6-3,TRBJ2-1,CASSHGTLEQFF
few,TRBV5-6,TRBJ1-1,CASSFEKLGQGYRAFF
.,TRBV5-4,TRBJ2-1,CASSQLVAGDNEQFF
.,TRBV24-1,TRBJ1-2,CATSQGAGYTF
.,TRBV6-2/TRBV6-3,TRBJ1-5,CASYRGGGSNQPQHF
many,TRBV6-5,TRBJ2-7,CASSSLTGGFNDEQYF
medium-sized,TRBV19,TRBJ2-7,CASSLMGPRGTYEQYF
medium-sized,TRBV19,TRBJ2-1,CASRGISSGRASYNEQFF
medium-sized,TRBV6-5,TRBJ1-4,CASSMRTGTAVEKLFF
few,TRBV6-5,TRBJ1-2,CAASSGVSYGYTF
few,TRBV12-3/TRBV12-4,TRBJ1-2,CASRDRALRGYTF
once,TRBV6-1,TRBJ2-7,CASSEGGLGTGAEQYF
medium-sized,TRBV19,TRBJ2-7,CASSKQDSSYEQYF
many,TRBV6-1,TRBJ2-3,CASREPNTDTQYF
.,TRBV18,TRBJ2-5,CASSPLRTPQETQYF
.,TRBV6-2/TRBV6-3,TRBJ2-7,CASKGGALYEQYF
few,TRBV27,TRBJ1-2,CASRTGESPTGYTF
medium-sized,TRBV29-1,TRBJ1-4,CSVVGQQEEKLFF
few,TRBV18,TRBJ2-3,CASSRAVSTDTQYF
few,TRBV5-5,TRBJ1-6,CASSLGSNHSPLHF
few,TRBV7-6,TRBJ1-1,CASTPGLRSEAFF
.,TRBV6-2/TRBV6-3,TRBJ1-5,CASSYSNWGFRNQPQHF
few,TRBV6-5,TRBJ2-2,CASRGLAQDTGELFF
many,TRBV19,TRBJ2-7,CASTDFWGTDFYEQYF
.,TRBV5-6,TRBJ2-3,CASSFAPGTGRSTDTQYF
.,TRBV18,TRBJ2-3,CASSPVAGEGLGTDTQYF
.,TRBV6-5,TRBJ2-7,CASSYSGQGYEQYF
.,TRBV6-5,TRBJ1-5,CASSELGGRQPQHF
few,TRBV19,TRBJ1-1,CASSMRARIYTEAFF
few,TRBV27,TRBJ1-2,CASSRSGYGYTF
few,TRBV5-4,TRBJ2-7,CASSLSGTGSHEQYF
few,TRBV6-2/TRBV6-3,TRBJ2-7,CASSYGTAAYEQYF
few,TRBV6-2/TRBV6-3,TRBJ2-3,CASGDFGWADTQYF
few,TRBV18,TRBJ2-5,CASSPSTGGVFGETQYF
few,TRBV5-4,TRBJ2-7,CASSLAGGGPAYEQYF
.,TRBV27,TRBJ1-2,CASSWDSNYGYTF
few,TRBV30,TRBJ2-1,CAWNQGQGFNEQFF
few,TRBV18,TRBJ1-3,CASSPRDSGNTIYF
.,TRBV6-2/TRBV6-3,TRBJ1-1,CASSSGVFTEAFF
many,TRBV18,TRBJ2-2,CASSPSPSSASGELFF
.,TRBV6-5,TRBJ1-1,CASGETGSLGEAFF
.,TRBV20-1,TRBJ1-2,CSVQGREFGYTF
.,TRBV27,TRBJ2-7,CASSLFPSGSWTYEQYF